The present TCR beta chain was sequenced within a study of blood T cell repertoires in COVID-19. Only in-frame clones appear in the TCRdb table, and some are missing; sequencing was by immunoSEQ multiplex PCR. The sample lists 270,000 or so clones, approximately 90% occurring once. The sample holds one count of this clone. The source of this sequence is a woman aged 25 to 39 with acute COVID-19. The specimen sequenced was PBMCs or T cells enriched from blood (not recorded which).

CDR3 amino acids: CASSLVDSTSYNEQFF. DNA for the CDR3: TGTGCCAGCAGCTTAGTTGATAGTACCTCCTACAATGAGCAGTTCTTC. The J gene is TRBJ2-1, the V gene TRBV7-6; no reliable D call. Trimming took 1 base from V and 0 from J, leaving 10 bases between them. In germline, CDR1 is SGHVS, CDR2 FNYEAQ. The length of the CDR3 is 16 residues.